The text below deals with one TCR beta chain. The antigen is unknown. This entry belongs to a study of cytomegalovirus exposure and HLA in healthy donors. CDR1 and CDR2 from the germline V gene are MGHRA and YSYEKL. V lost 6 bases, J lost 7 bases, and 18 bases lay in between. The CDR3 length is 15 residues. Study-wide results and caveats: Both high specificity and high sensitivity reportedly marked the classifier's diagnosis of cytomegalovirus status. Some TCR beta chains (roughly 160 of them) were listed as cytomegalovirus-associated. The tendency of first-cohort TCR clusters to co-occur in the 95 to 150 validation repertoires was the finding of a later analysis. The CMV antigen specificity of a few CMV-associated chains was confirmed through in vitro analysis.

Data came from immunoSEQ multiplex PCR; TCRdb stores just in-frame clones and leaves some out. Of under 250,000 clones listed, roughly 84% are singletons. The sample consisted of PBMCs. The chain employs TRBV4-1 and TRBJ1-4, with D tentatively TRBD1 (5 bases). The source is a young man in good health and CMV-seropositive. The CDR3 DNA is TGCGCCAGCAGGGGACGGCCGTTGCGGTCTGAAAAACTGTTTTTT. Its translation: CASRGRPLRSEKLFF.